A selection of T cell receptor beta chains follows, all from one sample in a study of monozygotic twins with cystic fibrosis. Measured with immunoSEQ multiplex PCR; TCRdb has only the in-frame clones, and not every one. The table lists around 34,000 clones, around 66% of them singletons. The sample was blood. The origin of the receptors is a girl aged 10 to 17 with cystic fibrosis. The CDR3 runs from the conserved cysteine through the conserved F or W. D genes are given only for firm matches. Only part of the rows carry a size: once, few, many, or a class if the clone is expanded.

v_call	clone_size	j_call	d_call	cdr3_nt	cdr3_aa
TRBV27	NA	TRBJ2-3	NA	TGTGCCAGCAGAGAGGTTTGGCCCACAGATACGCAGTATTTT	CASREVWPTDTQYF
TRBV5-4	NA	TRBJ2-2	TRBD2	TGTGCCAGCAGCCCGGGAGGGGGTCGGTATTTCGGGGAGCTGTTTTTT	CASSPGGGRYFGELFF
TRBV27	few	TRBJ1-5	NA	TGTGCCAACTGGGGCCAGGAGGGGTTTAACAATCAGCCCCAGCATTTT	CANWGQEGFNNQPQHF
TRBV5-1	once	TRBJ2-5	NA	TGCGCCAGCAGCTTGGGATCCGAGAGTCTTAAGACCCAGTACTTC	CASSLGSESLKTQYF
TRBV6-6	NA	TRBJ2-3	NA	TGTGCCAGCAGTTACTCACAGACGACGCAGTATTTT	CASSYSQTTQYF
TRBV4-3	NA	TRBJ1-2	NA	TGCGCCAGCAGCAAAGATGCAGATAACTATGGCTACACCTTC	CASSKDADNYGYTF
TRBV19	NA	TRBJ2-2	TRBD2	TGTGCCAGTAGTGAACTAGCGGGAGGGCCGGGGAACACCGGGGAGCTGTTTTTT	CASSELAGGPGNTGELFF
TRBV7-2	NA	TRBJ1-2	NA	TGTGCCAGCAGCCCAGAGCGGGCCTATGGCTACACCTTC	CASSPERAYGYTF
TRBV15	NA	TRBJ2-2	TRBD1	TGTGCCACCAGCAGGGGACAGGGTTGGGGCACCGGGGAGCTGTTTTTT	CATSRGQGWGTGELFF
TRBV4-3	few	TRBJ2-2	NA	TGCGCCAGCAGCCAAGTCAGGGCGGGCACCGGGGAGCTGTTTTTT	CASSQVRAGTGELFF
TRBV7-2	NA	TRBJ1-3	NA	TGTGCCAGCAGCTTAGTGGGCGGTGGGAGCTCTGGAAACACCATATATTTT	CASSLVGGGSSGNTIYF
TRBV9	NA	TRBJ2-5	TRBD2	TGTGCCAGCAGCGTAGGCTCGGGAGGGAAAGAGACCCAGTACTTC	CASSVGSGGKETQYF
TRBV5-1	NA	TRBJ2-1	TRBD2	TGCGCCAGCAGATCCGGGACTAGCGTTTACAATGAGCAGTTCTTC	CASRSGTSVYNEQFF
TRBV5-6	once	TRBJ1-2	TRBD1	TGTGCCAGCAGCACCGGGACAGGGGCTTTCAGTGGCTACACCTTC	CASSTGTGAFSGYTF
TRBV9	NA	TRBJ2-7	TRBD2	TGTGCCAGCAGCGTAGGAGCGGGGACCTCCTACGAGCAGTACTTC	CASSVGAGTSYEQYF
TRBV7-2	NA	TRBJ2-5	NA	TGTGCCAGCAGCCCTAGAGAGACCCAGTACTTC	CASSPRETQYF
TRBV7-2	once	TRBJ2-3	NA	TGTGCCAGCAGCTTAGGGGCGGTCCCAGATACGCAGTATTTT	CASSLGAVPDTQYF
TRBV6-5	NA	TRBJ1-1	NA	TGTGCCAGCAGTTCTCCGGACACTGAAGCTTTCTTT	CASSSPDTEAFF